The 6 T cell receptor beta chains below all came from one sample that was sequenced in a study of T cell clones after liver transplantation. Assay used: immunoSEQ multiplex PCR; TCRdb lists only in-frame clones, some missing. The sample holds 70,000 to 80,000 clones, 90% seen once. The sample was CD4+ T cells from blood, taken before liver transplant. The receptors stem from a human donor who received a liver transplant.

The chain joins TRBV2 to TRBJ1-4, with 9 bases matching TRBD1. The CDR3 has 16 amino acids. Germline lookup yields CDR1 SNHLY and CDR2 FYNNEI. V dropped 1 base and J dropped 8; count of bases not matched to a gene: 8. DNA for the CDR3: TGTGCCAGCAGTGAAGTTAACAGGGGGCTAACGGAAAAACTGTTTTTT. Translated, it gives CASSEVNRGLTEKLFF.

The rearrangement links TRBV27 to TRBJ2-7, with 9 nucleotides matching TRBD1. The CDR3 loop spans 14 amino acids. Germline V CDR1 and CDR2: MNHEY, SMNVEV (reference sequence). V shed 7 bases and J 5 bases; nucleotides not matched to a gene: 9. The CDR3, as DNA: TGTGCCAGCACCAGCCGGACAGGGGTCAACGAGCAGTACTTC. Translated: CASTSRTGVNEQYF.

The chain recombines TRBV11-2 with TRBJ2-3; D gene ambiguous. Between the trimmed V and J ends, which lost 6 bases and 3 bases, there was a span of 4 bases. The CDR3 extends over 11 amino acids. The germline V gene encodes CDR1 SGHAT and CDR2 FQNNGV. As DNA, the CDR3 is TGTGCCAGCAGTGAGACAGATACGCAGTATTTT. Translating it yields CASSETDTQYF. Full variable domain (remainder filled in from reference TRBV11-2 and TRBJ2-3): EAGVAQSPRYKIIEKRQSVAFWCNPISGHATLYWYQQILGQGPKLLIQFQNNGVVDDSQLPKDRFSAERLKGVDSTLKIQPAKLEDSAVYLCASSETDTQYFGPGTRLTVL.

V and J are TRBV7-2 and TRBJ2-7; perhaps TRBD2 as D (6 bases). The V gene lost 2 bases and the J gene lost 3 bases, with 14 bases spanning the gap. From germline, CDR1 is SGHTA and CDR2 FQGNSA. This CDR3 spans 15 amino acids. The CDR3 DNA reads as TGTGCCAGCAGCTTACGAGGAGGGAACGGCTACGAGCAGTACTTC. Translated: CASSLRGGNGYEQYF.

The chain joins TRBV5-4 to TRBJ2-5; 8 bases match TRBD2. The CDR3 extends over 16 amino acids. Germline assignment: CDR1 SGHNT and CDR2 YYREEE (reference sequence). V was clipped by 3 bases and J by 5 bases; unmatched bases: 12. The DNA for the CDR3 is TGTGCCAGCAGCTCGGAGCCCGGGGGGGCCGGGGAGACCCAGTACTTC. It translates to CASSSEPGGAGETQYF.

The J gene is TRBJ2-4, the V gene TRBV5-4; 8 bases line up with TRBD2. Unmatched junction bases numbered 2, after V lost 0 bases and J lost 0 bases. Germline V gene lookup returns CDR1 SGHNT and CDR2 YYREEE (reference sequence). The CDR3 has 16 residues. The CDR3, as DNA: TGTGCCAGCAGCTTGGGTAGCGGGATAGCCAAAAACATTCAGTACTTC. It is translated as CASSLGSGIAKNIQYF.